Measured by frequency, the clone carrying this T cell receptor beta chain is medium-sized. Its specificity is unknown. The sample belongs to a study of CXCR3-negative and CXCR3-positive naive CD8 T cells. General observations from the study: Naive cells that were CXCR3-positive had more hydrophobic TRB CDR3s (compared with CXCR3-negative naive cells). Comparably high diversity was seen in both naive subsets, and much lower diversity in memory CD8+ cells.

The CDR3 consists of 15 residues. TRB cDNA was prepared as libraries by UMI-labeled 5' RACE. TCRdb reprocessed the 5' RACE reads and reports one entry per CDR3 protein, with no DNA. In all, the sample yields about 3,100 distinct CDR3 sequences. The rearrangement links TRBV12-3 or TRBV12-4 to TRBJ1-1; TCRdb indicates TRBD1, and absent DNA this call remains unverified. Source material: naive CXCR3+ CD8+ T cells from blood. The subset is: CD45RO-CCR7+CD27+CD95- naive CD8+ T cells expressing CXCR3 (TNR3+). The sequence was collected from a human donor in good health. Some clones in this sample may be carry-over from other donors' samples. The CDR3: CASSFWSRGDTEAFF.